This T cell receptor beta chain is from a study of shared clonotypes between healthy human individuals. Per germline, CDR1 SGHTA and CDR2 FQGTGA. The CDR3 covers 15 residues. V was pared by 2 bases and J by 2 bases, with 12 bases between. TCRdb keeps only in-frame clones here, not all; method: immunoSEQ multiplex PCR. The sample lists 2 million to 2.5 million clones, more than 85% occurring once. This TCR was recovered from a man between 18 and 29 years old in good health. Some clones in this sample may be carry-over from other donors' samples. The sequencing input was naive CD4+ T cells from PBMCs. Described subset: CD45RA+ positively selected. The rearrangement joins TRBV7-3 to TRBJ2-5, with a weak D call TRBD1 (5 bases). In DNA, the CDR3 is TGTGCCAGCAGCTTAGAAGGGGTAGGACAAGAGACCCAGTACTTC. Protein: CASSLEGVGQETQYF. Full variable domain (remainder filled in from reference TRBV7-3 and TRBJ2-5): GAGVSQTPSNKVTEKGKYVELRCDPISGHTALYWYRQSLGQGPEFLIYFQGTGAADDSGLPNDRFFAVRPEGSVSTLKIQRTERGDSAVYLCASSLEGVGQETQYFGPGTRLLVL.